This record looks at one T cell receptor beta chain sequence and its context. This sample stems from a study of OX40 agonist ivuxolimab in advanced cancers. The CDR3 sequence is 12 residues long. Germline lookup yields CDR1 LGHNA and CDR2 YSLEER. Trimming pared 2 bases from V and 5 bases from J, leaving 1 base between. Clones were read by immunoSEQ multiplex PCR, and TCRdb kept only the in-frame ones, dropping some. The sample has 35,000 to 50,000 clones; about 89% are singletons. Sequences were derived from CD4+ or CD8+ T cells sorted from blood, sampled in a trial of the OX40 agonist ivuxolimab. The sequence came from an adult with an advanced solid tumor such as melanoma, head and neck, liver or kidney cancer. The rearrangement joins TRBV4-3 to TRBJ1-6; no firm D call. CDR3 DNA: TGCGCCAGCAGCCAACATAATTCACCCCTCCACTTT. Translated, it gives CASSQHNSPLHF.